This TCR beta chain came from a study of blood T cells in healthy people across ages. General study findings and limits: Naive T cell percentage by flow cytometry tracked strongly with beta diversity.

The CDR3 has 15 amino acids. Trimming cost V 2 bases and J 6 bases; bases outside gene matches: 5. Germline V gives CDR1 LGHNA, CDR2 YSLEER. This clonotype was counted between two and nine times. Its antigen is unknown. It was with a sample-barcoded 5' primer and a J-beta primer mix that a second PCR of roughly 7 to 12 cycles was run. The authors tagged each cDNA molecule using a template-switch adaptor with 12 random nucleotides. Using its own MiXCR run on the 5' RACE reads, TCRdb lists one record per CDR3 protein. The sample yields 650,000 to 950,000 distinct CDR3 sequences, around 43% seen once. This TCR derives from a man aged 60-69 years in good health. The J gene is TRBJ2-1, the V gene TRBV4-3; TRBD2 matches at 9 bases. The sample taken for sequencing was blood. The CDR3 DNA follows: TGCGCCAGCAGCCAATTTCTAGCGGGGAGCAATGAGCAGTTCTTC. Amino acids: CASSQFLAGSNEQFF.